A selection of T cell receptor beta chains follows, all from one sample in a study of T cell responses to AZD1222 COVID-19 vaccine. Using immunoSEQ multiplex PCR, the repertoire was profiled, and TCRdb retains in-frame clones only, with some absent. The table lists roughly 180,000 clones, approximately 91% of them singletons. The specimen comprised peripheral blood, sampled 28 days after the second AZD1222 dose. The source is an adult who received the AZD1222 COVID-19 vaccine. Both conserved end residues are part of each CDR3. Fields, in order: J gene, clone size, V gene, D gene, CDR3 protein, CDR3 DNA. A D gene is named only where the DNA matches it firmly. The size field is filled for only some rows; it gives once, few, many or a size class.

J gene: TRBJ2-7
clone size: -
V gene: TRBV18
D gene: TRBD2
CDR3 protein: CASSPGLVYEQYF
CDR3 DNA: TGTGCCAGCTCACCGGGACTAGTCTACGAGCAGTACTTC

J gene: TRBJ2-3
clone size: -
V gene: TRBV9
D gene: -
CDR3 protein: CASSVAAFTDTQYF
CDR3 DNA: TGTGCCAGCAGCGTAGCGGCGTTCACAGATACGCAGTATTTT

J gene: TRBJ1-5
clone size: -
V gene: TRBV23-1
D gene: -
CDR3 protein: CASSQWSRSGQPQHF
CDR3 DNA: TGCGCCAGCAGTCAATGGAGCAGGAGCGGTCAGCCCCAGCATTTT

J gene: TRBJ2-7
clone size: -
V gene: TRBV12-3/TRBV12-4
D gene: -
CDR3 protein: CASSQLGYEQYF
CDR3 DNA: TGTGCCAGCAGCCAACTCGGCTACGAGCAGTACTTC

J gene: TRBJ1-3
clone size: -
V gene: TRBV18
D gene: -
CDR3 protein: CASSAIDGTGNTIYF
CDR3 DNA: TGTGCCAGCTCAGCAATCGACGGTACTGGAAACACCATATATTTT

J gene: TRBJ2-1
clone size: -
V gene: TRBV10-2
D gene: TRBD2
CDR3 protein: CASSRLAVNYNEQFF
CDR3 DNA: TGCGCCAGCAGCCGACTAGCGGTTAACTACAATGAGCAGTTCTTC

J gene: TRBJ2-5
clone size: -
V gene: TRBV5-8
D gene: TRBD2
CDR3 protein: CASSLVASGRKRETQYF
CDR3 DNA: TGTGCCAGCAGCTTGGTGGCTAGCGGGCGGAAGCGAGAGACCCAGTACTTC

J gene: TRBJ2-5
clone size: -
V gene: TRBV3-1/TRBV3-2
D gene: -
CDR3 protein: CASSQDLGRIGGTQYF
CDR3 DNA: TGTGCCAGCAGCCAAGATCTGGGTAGGATTGGGGGGACCCAGTACTTC

J gene: TRBJ2-1
clone size: -
V gene: TRBV2
D gene: -
CDR3 protein: CASSNTVNEQFF
CDR3 DNA: TGTGCCAGCAGTAACACCGTCAATGAGCAGTTCTTC

J gene: TRBJ2-2
clone size: -
V gene: TRBV10-1
D gene: TRBD2
CDR3 protein: CASIPPTSGLTGELFF
CDR3 DNA: TGCGCCAGCATACCGCCCACTAGCGGACTAACCGGGGAGCTGTTTTTT

J gene: TRBJ1-1
clone size: -
V gene: TRBV13
D gene: TRBD1
CDR3 protein: CASSFSDRGTEAFF
CDR3 DNA: TGTGCCAGCAGCTTTTCGGACAGGGGCACTGAAGCTTTCTTT

J gene: TRBJ2-7
clone size: -
V gene: TRBV19
D gene: TRBD2
CDR3 protein: CASSMGLAGGSNEQYF
CDR3 DNA: TGTGCCAGTAGTATGGGACTAGCGGGAGGATCTAACGAGCAGTACTTC

J gene: TRBJ1-3
clone size: -
V gene: TRBV5-6
D gene: -
CDR3 protein: CASSLSRNTIYF
CDR3 DNA: TGTGCCAGCAGCTTGAGCCGAAACACCATATATTTT

J gene: TRBJ1-4
clone size: -
V gene: TRBV5-1
D gene: -
CDR3 protein: CASSLALLSVTNEKLFF
CDR3 DNA: TGCGCCAGCAGCTTGGCACTGCTAAGTGTAACTAATGAAAAACTGTTTTTT

J gene: TRBJ1-2
clone size: -
V gene: TRBV7-2
D gene: TRBD1
CDR3 protein: CASSLAIGQGGGYTF
CDR3 DNA: TGTGCCAGCAGCTTAGCGATAGGACAGGGCGGTGGCTACACCTTC

J gene: TRBJ2-7
clone size: once
V gene: TRBV7-9
D gene: -
CDR3 protein: CASSFDIDEQYF
CDR3 DNA: TGTGCCAGCAGCTTTGATATCGACGAGCAGTACTTC

J gene: TRBJ1-1
clone size: -
V gene: TRBV29-1
D gene: -
CDR3 protein: CSVEGLGDMNTEAFF
CDR3 DNA: TGCAGCGTTGAAGGCCTCGGGGACATGAACACTGAAGCTTTCTTT

J gene: TRBJ2-1
clone size: -
V gene: TRBV13
D gene: -
CDR3 protein: CASSLGRSYNEQFF
CDR3 DNA: TGTGCCAGCAGCTTAGGCCGCTCCTACAATGAGCAGTTCTTC

J gene: TRBJ2-3
clone size: -
V gene: TRBV10-1
D gene: -
CDR3 protein: CASSVLAGDTQYF
CDR3 DNA: TGCGCCAGCAGTGTCTTAGCCGGAGATACGCAGTATTTT

J gene: TRBJ1-1
clone size: -
V gene: TRBV19
D gene: -
CDR3 protein: CASSIGTEAFF
CDR3 DNA: TGTGCCAGTAGTATTGGGACTGAAGCTTTCTTT

J gene: TRBJ1-6
clone size: -
V gene: TRBV10-2
D gene: -
CDR3 protein: CASSEYGAALQSPLHF
CDR3 DNA: TGCGCCAGCAGTGAGTACGGGGCCGCCTTACAATCACCCCTCCACTTT

J gene: TRBJ2-1
clone size: once
V gene: TRBV2
D gene: TRBD2
CDR3 protein: CASSSPLAGAYNEQFF
CDR3 DNA: TGTGCCAGCAGTTCCCCTCTAGCGGGAGCTTACAATGAGCAGTTCTTC

J gene: TRBJ2-5
clone size: -
V gene: TRBV7-8
D gene: TRBD1
CDR3 protein: CASTPETGKETQYF
CDR3 DNA: TGTGCCAGCACCCCGGAGACAGGGAAAGAGACCCAGTACTTC

J gene: TRBJ1-1
clone size: -
V gene: TRBV19
D gene: -
CDR3 protein: CASSIIRAPQNTEAFF
CDR3 DNA: TGTGCCAGTAGTATAATCAGGGCCCCGCAGAACACTGAAGCTTTCTTT

J gene: TRBJ1-2
clone size: once
V gene: TRBV4-2
D gene: -
CDR3 protein: CASSQLQGGYGYTF
CDR3 DNA: TGTGCCAGCAGCCAGCTTCAGGGAGGCTATGGCTACACCTTC

J gene: TRBJ2-2
clone size: once
V gene: TRBV7-9
D gene: -
CDR3 protein: CASSLVGTDTGELFF
CDR3 DNA: TGTGCCAGCAGCTTAGTCGGGACTGACACCGGGGAGCTGTTTTTT

J gene: TRBJ2-5
clone size: -
V gene: TRBV6-2/TRBV6-3
D gene: -
CDR3 protein: CASSYLGGPQETQYF
CDR3 DNA: TGTGCCAGCAGTTACCTGGGGGGGCCTCAAGAGACCCAGTACTTC